These 11 T cell receptor beta chains share one sample of origin, sequenced in a study of PD-1 blockade in classical Hodgkin lymphoma. Autologous stem cell transplantation was followed by relapse in every patient, and brentuximab vedotin exposure varied. Here immunoSEQ multiplex PCR was the method, and the copy in TCRdb shows in-frame clones only, minus some. The table lists 66,000 or so clones, about two thirds of them singletons. Material: peripheral blood mononuclear cells (PBMCs), obtained before the second cycle of nivolumab. The receptors originated from a human donor with classical Hodgkin lymphoma.

The chain is built from TRBV7-9 and TRBJ1-1; D remains ambiguous. V was trimmed by 1 base and J by 2 bases, leaving 8 bases between them. CDR1 and CDR2 (germline): SEHNR, FQNEAQ (reference sequence). The CDR3 spans 14 residues. Here the CDR3 DNA reads TGTGCCAGCAGCTTAGTAGGGTTTAACACTGAAGCTTTCTTT. Translation: CASSLVGFNTEAFF.

The V call is TRBV9, the J call TRBJ1-1; 7 positions agree with TRBD1. The trim removed 2 bases at V and 4 bases at J, leaving 5 bases unmatched. The CDR3 loop spans 14 amino acids. Germline CDR1 is SGDLS and CDR2 is YYNGEE. The CDR3: CASSVGQTGTEAFF. DNA for the CDR3: TGTGCCAGCAGCGTGGGACAGACGGGCACTGAAGCTTTCTTT.

The V gene is TRBV4-1, the J gene TRBJ1-1; D gene uncertain. V was trimmed by 1 base and J by 9 bases, leaving 9 bases between them. Germline values: CDR1 MGHRA, CDR2 YSYEKL. This CDR3 spans 12 amino acids. CDR3 amino acids: CASSQVGFKAFF. CDR3 in DNA: TGCGCCAGCAGCCAAGTAGGGTTCAAAGCTTTCTTT.

Concerning this clone: A much larger clone lies one base from this, so it may be a read error. The chain is built from TRBV6-5 and TRBJ1-1; D is uncertain. The CDR3 has 11 amino acids. Germline V gives CDR1 MNHEY, CDR2 SVGAGI. V gave up 2 bases and J gave up 6 bases, with 4 bases separating them. CDR3 loop: CASSYGAEAFF. In nucleotides, the CDR3 is TGTGCCAGCAGTTACGGGGCTGAAGCTTTCTTT.

About this clone itself: Being one base from a much bigger clone, this may be a read error. The chain recombines TRBV7-2 with TRBJ1-5; possibly TRBD1 for D (6 bases). Germline-derived CDR1 and CDR2 are SGHTA and FQGNSA. The CDR3 length is 14 residues. The ends were cut back, 1 base at V and 3 bases at J, with 7 bases in the middle. The CDR3: CASSLGTVNQPQHF. The CDR3 bases are TGTGCCAGCAGCTTAGGGACAGTCAATCAGCCCCAGCATTTT.

This chain links TRBV27 with TRBJ2-7; D is uncertain. The CDR3 has 16 amino acids. Germline CDR1 is MNHEY and CDR2 is SMNVEV (reference sequence). V was cut by 6 bases and J by 2 bases, with 20 bases left in between. The CDR3 sequence is CASRINLWGTTYEQYF. CDR3 in DNA: TGTGCCAGCAGGATAAATCTTTGGGGAACAACCTACGAGCAGTACTTC.

V and J are TRBV27 and TRBJ2-7, with 11 bases matching TRBD1. This CDR3 spans 15 amino acids. Germline CDR1 is MNHEY and CDR2 is SMNVEV (reference sequence). V dropped 3 bases and J dropped 1; count of bases not matched to a gene: 2. CDR3 loop: CASSLGTGGSYEQYF. The CDR3 DNA reads TGTGCCAGCAGTTTGGGGACAGGGGGTTCCTACGAGCAGTACTTC.

The CDR3 DNA reads as TGTGCCAGCAGTTACTTGGCGGGGGGCTCCTACGAGCAGTACTTC. It yields the protein CASSYLAGGSYEQYF. The V and J genes are TRBV6-6 and TRBJ2-7; TRBD2 matches at 8 bases. The V gene end was trimmed by 1 base and the J gene end by 0 bases; junction bases not matched to a gene: 2. There are 15 residues in the CDR3. Per germline, CDR1 MNHNY and CDR2 SVGAGI (reference sequence).

The chain carries TRBV14 and TRBJ2-2; D ambiguous. The V end was cut by 0 bases, the J end by 7 bases, with 18 bases between. Per the germline V gene, CDR1 is SGHDN and CDR2 is FVKESK. This CDR3 comprises 17 residues. The CDR3 is CASSQDPPVGYDGELFF. CDR3 DNA: TGTGCCAGCAGCCAAGACCCCCCGGTGGGGTATGACGGGGAGCTGTTTTTT.

CDR3: CASSQPQDCDTGELFF. The CDR3 region has the DNA TGTGCCAGCAGCCAACCACAGGACTGCGACACCGGGGAGCTGTTTTTT. The chain recombines TRBV14 with TRBJ2-2, with D tentatively TRBD1 or TRBD2 (5 bases each). Germline loops: CDR1 SGHDN, CDR2 FVKESK. This CDR3 comprises 16 residues. The ends were cut back, 2 bases at V and 3 bases at J, with 13 bases in the middle.

This rearrangement joins TRBV5-5 to TRBJ2-2, with TRBD2 matching 7 bases. The CDR3 length is 15 residues. Germline V gives CDR1 SGHKS, CDR2 YYEKEE (reference sequence). With 3 bases clipped from V and 3 bases from J, the junction kept 5 bases outside the gene matches. CDR3 loop: CASSWEGIHTGELFF. The CDR3 coding sequence is TGTGCCAGCAGCTGGGAGGGCATACACACCGGGGAGCTGTTTTTT.